This T cell receptor beta chain was identified during a study of blood T cell repertoires in COVID-19. The overall study: From the United States, Italy and Spain came samples of acute and convalescent COVID-19.

This CDR3 contains 15 residues. CDR1 and CDR2 from the germline V gene are SGHRS and YFSETQ. The V gene end was trimmed by 3 bases and the J gene end by 1 base; junction bases not matched to a gene: 6. Per the original methods: Reference gene primers were amplified, and this amplification served to estimate nucleated cell counts. Here immunoSEQ multiplex PCR was the method, and the copy in TCRdb shows in-frame clones only, minus some. For V, J and clone size, that table is used; D and trimming come from the DNA. The sample carries about 480,000 clones, roughly 90% recorded once. This clonotype was obtained from a woman between 35 and 50 years old who had recovered from COVID-19. The sequenced material came from PBMCs or T cells enriched from blood (not recorded which). The chain has TRBV5-1 and TRBJ1-2, with TRBD1 identical over 7 bases. CDR3 sequence: CASSSGQIDNYGYTF. CDR3 coding DNA: TGCGCCAGCAGCTCGGGACAGATCGATAACTATGGCTACACCTTC.